This TCR beta chain stems from a study of cytomegalovirus exposure and HLA in healthy donors. Germline V gene lookup returns CDR1 SEHNR and CDR2 FQNEAQ (reference sequence). This CDR3 region has 12 residues. The V end was cut by 5 bases, the J end by 4 bases, with 7 bases between. With 60 Vbeta and 13 Jbeta primers, the PCR was carried out. Sequencing used immunoSEQ multiplex PCR; TCRdb keeps in-frame clones, though not all of them. The top ten hold 1.3% to 1.5% of the sample, which has some 180,000 clones, 80% seen once. The sample taken for sequencing was PBMCs. This TCR was sampled from a girl aged 10 to 17 in good health and CMV-seropositive. The V call is TRBV7-9, the J call TRBJ2-3; D call uncertain. This CDR3 is CASSLIADTQYF. Written as DNA, the CDR3 is TGTGCCAGCAGCCTAATAGCAGATACGCAGTATTTT.